The T cell receptor beta chain under discussion was sequenced for a study of T cell repertoires in cytomegalovirus infection. Overall study: It was recently identified HLA-C-restricted and well-studied HLA-B-restricted CMV epitopes that the study used. Based on public TCR beta signatures, there were indications of CMV infection and of a matching HLA type. Regarding the study as a whole: The ex vivo response was dominated by HLA-C-restricted CMV-specific TCR beta clonotypes. Frequencies of public TCR beta families were cumulated, and this identified carriers of CMV plus the relevant HLA.

TCRdb re-analysed the reads in MiXCR, keeping a single row per CDR3 protein. This sample yields roughly 51,000 distinct CDR3 sequences, of which over 15% are seen a single time; about 26% belongs to the top ten. Note on this clonotype: Its antigen is still unknown.

The CDR3 loop spans 14 amino acids. The V end lost 0 bases, the J end lost 4 bases, and 6 bases lay between the germline ends. Germline CDR1 is SGHTA and CDR2 is FQGTGA. The material was CD8+ T cells from cultured PBMCs, obtained from culture after CMV antigen stimulation. The receptor was isolated from a human donor in good health (CMV status not recorded). Some clones in this sample may be carry-over from other donors' samples. This chain joins TRBV7-3 and TRBJ2-2; no clear D. The CDR3 is CASSLTSTTGELFF. In DNA form, the CDR3 reads TGTGCCAGCAGCTTAACGAGTACCACCGGGGAGCTGTTTTTT.